These T cell receptor beta chains were read from a single sample in a study of CD4 and CD8 cells across lung adenocarcinoma regions. TCRdb re-called the PCR reads with MiXCR, one entry per CDR3 protein. The sample carries several thousand distinct CDR3 sequences, roughly 48% recorded once. Material: CD4+ T cells from the center of a lung tumor. All receptors derive from a female donor with lung adenocarcinoma. The CD4 and CD8 labels of this study may be unreliable. Each CDR3 is given with its conserved first and last residue. A D gene is named only where the DNA matches it firmly. Size is stated for part of the rows, as once, few or many counts, or as a class when the clone is expanded.

>TRBJ2-3|NA|NA|TRBV6-1
CASSLQARCSNTQYF
TGTGCCAGCAGCCTCCAGGCTAGGTGCTCCAATACGCAGTATTTT
>TRBJ2-5|NA|NA|TRBV6-5
CASSYSTGRGTRQYF
TGTGCCAGCAGTTACTCTACAGGCAGGGGGACTCGGCAGTACTTC
>TRBJ2-1|many|TRBD2|TRBV7-2
CASSTQAGVGYNEQFF
TGTGCCAGCAGCACGCAAGCGGGAGTGGGGTACAATGAGCAGTTCTTC
>TRBJ2-3|once|NA|TRBV27
CASTLDRTSTDTQYF
TGTGCCAGCACCTTAGACAGAACTAGCACAGATACGCAGTATTTT
>TRBJ1-1|many|NA|TRBV6-1
CASSEGGRLNTEAFF
TGTGCCAGCAGTGAGGGCGGGAGGTTGAACACTGAAGCTTTCTTT
>TRBJ2-4|NA|NA|TRBV27
CASVTGSGAKDTQYF
TGTGCCAGCGTTACGGGGAGCGGTGCCAAAGACACGCAGTACTTC
>TRBJ2-1|NA|TRBD2|TRBV27
CASSSPQGQLAGYNEQFF
TGTGCCAGCAGTTCGCCACAGGGTCAGCTAGCGGGATACAATGAGCAGTTCTTC
>TRBJ2-5|NA|NA|TRBV10-1
CATELDDKETQYF
TGCGCCACCGAACTAGATGACAAAGAGACCCAGTATTTC
>TRBJ2-1|NA|TRBD2|TRBV6-1
CASSDPAGGGYNEQFF
TGTGCCAGCAGTGATCCAGCGGGGGGCGGTTACAATGAGCAGTTCTTC
>TRBJ1-2|few|NA|TRBV6-1
CASREDGYTF
TGTGCCAGCAGGGAGGATGGCTACACCTTC
>TRBJ2-1|NA|NA|TRBV12-3/TRBV12-4
CASSLRGNNEQFF
TGTGCCAGCAGTTTACGGGGGAACAATGAGCAGTTCTTC
>TRBJ2-3|NA|NA|TRBV27
CASSLWGADTDTQYF
TGTGCCAGCAGTTTATGGGGGGCGGACACAGATACGCAGTATTTT
>TRBJ2-3|once|TRBD2|TRBV10-1
CASGRGGLRGETQYF
TGCGCCAGCGGCCGGGGGGGCCTAAGAGGAGAGACGCAGTATTTT
>TRBJ2-1|medium-sized|NA|TRBV11-1
CASSLRSQVGNEQFF
TGTGCCAGCAGCCTCCGGTCGCAGGTTGGCAATGAGCAGTTCTTC
>TRBJ2-3|NA|NA|TRBV6-4
CASSRTGREAKDTQYF
TGTGCCAGCAGTAGAACAGGGCGAGAAGCCAAAGATACGCAGTATTTT
>TRBJ2-5|few|NA|TRBV27
CASSTSPRAGTQYF
TGTGCCAGCAGCACTTCCCCTCGGGCGGGGACCCAGTACTTC
>TRBJ2-7|medium-sized|NA|TRBV27
CASSLSGVTSYEQYF
TGTGCCAGCAGTTTATCGGGGGTAACCTCCTACGAGCAGTACTTC
>TRBJ2-1|few|TRBD2|TRBV27
CASRLSGANSYNEQFF
TGTGCCAGCAGGCTTAGCGGGGCTAACTCCTACAATGAGCAGTTCTTC
>TRBJ2-1|few|NA|TRBV6-4
CASSDSETTEQFF
TGTGCCAGCAGTGACTCGGAGACTACAGAGCAGTTCTTC
>TRBJ2-1|NA|TRBD1|TRBV12-3/TRBV12-4
CASSLAGGSYNEQFF
TGTGCCAGCAGTCTCGCAGGGGGCTCCTACAATGAGCAGTTCTTC
>TRBJ2-3|large|NA|TRBV6-5
CASSYSMMAHTDTQYF
TGTGCCAGCAGTTACTCGATGATGGCACACACAGATACGCAGTATTTT
>TRBJ2-1|once|TRBD2|TRBV12-3/TRBV12-4
CASSLTSGSYEQFF
TGTGCCAGCAGTTTAACTAGCGGGAGCTATGAGCAGTTCTTC
>TRBJ2-1|NA|NA|TRBV12-3/TRBV12-4
CASSLVGPQFF
TGTGCCAGCAGTTTGGTGGGACCGCAGTTCTTC
>TRBJ2-2|large|NA|TRBV27
CASSSDRTGELFF
TGTGCCAGCAGTTCAGACCGAACCGGGGAGCTGTTTTTT
>TRBJ1-1|few|NA|TRBV11-3
CASSYMNTEAFF
TGTGCCAGCAGCTACATGAACACTGAAGCTTTCTTT
>TRBJ2-1|few|TRBD1|TRBV28
CASTRTGNLNNEQFF
TGTGCCAGCACAAGGACAGGGAATCTTAACAATGAGCAGTTCTTC
>TRBJ2-7|NA|TRBD2|TRBV6-2/TRBV6-3
CASSYSREGHEQYF
TGTGCCAGCAGTTACTCGCGGGAGGGCCACGAGCAGTACTTT
>TRBJ2-7|NA|TRBD1|TRBV11-2
CASSLGTGEMYEQYF
TGTGCCAGCAGCCTAGGGACAGGGGAGATGTACGAGCAGTACTTC
>TRBJ2-1|NA|NA|TRBV6-1
CASSELGNNAQYF
TGTGCCAGCAGTGAGCTAGGCAACAATGCGCAGTACTTT
>TRBJ2-7|NA|NA|TRBV6-1
CASSRTVYEQYF
TGTGCCAGCAGTCGGACAGTCTACGAGCAGTACTTC
>TRBJ2-1|NA|TRBD2|TRBV7-2
CASSLGGGLAGRNEQFF
TGTGCCAGCAGCTTAGGGGGCGGACTAGCGGGTAGGAATGAGCAGTTCTTC
>TRBJ2-7|large|NA|TRBV10-1
CASSESPGYEQYF
TGCGCCAGCAGTGAGTCGCCGGGGTACGAGCAGTACTTC
>TRBJ2-5|many|NA|TRBV20-1
CSARDSSGEFFMSQYF
TGCAGTGCTAGGGATAGTAGCGGAGAGTTCTTTATGTCCCAGTACTTC
>TRBJ2-7|NA|NA|TRBV27
CASSLFRSRYEQYF
TGTGCCAGCAGTTTATTCCGTAGCCGGTACGAGCAGTACTTC
>TRBJ2-5|NA|TRBD2|TRBV29-1
CSVDPSGETQYF
TGCAGCGTTGACCCTAGCGGGGAGACCCAGTACTTC
>TRBJ2-3|NA|NA|TRBV6-1
CSSSGGRRDTNTQYF
TGTTCCAGCAGTGGGGGGCGGAGGGACACAAACACGCAGTATTTC
>TRBJ2-5|NA|NA|TRBV10-1
CATELGDQETQYF
TGCGCCACCGAGCTAGGAGACCAAGAGACGCAGTACTTT
>TRBJ2-1|NA|NA|TRBV10-3
CAISESESEGGNEQFF
TGTGCCATCAGTGAGAGCGAATCTGAGGGGGGCAATGAGCAGTTCTTC
>TRBJ2-1|NA|TRBD2|TRBV6-1
CASSVLAGGSDAQFF
TGTGCCAGCAGTGTTCTAGCGGGAGGGTCTGATGCGCAGTTTTTC
>TRBJ2-2|few|NA|TRBV9
CASSVHGGVGRNTGELFF
TGTGCCAGCAGCGTCCATGGCGGGGTGGGCAGAAACACCGGGGAGCTGTTTTTT
>TRBJ2-2|few|NA|TRBV9
CASSEGKRGLAGELFF
TGTGCCAGCAGCGAGGGAAAGAGGGGGTTAGCGGGGGAGCTGTTTTTT
>TRBJ1-2|NA|TRBD1|TRBV5-1
CASSPGTGSYGYTF
TGCGCCAGCAGCCCAGGGACAGGGTCCTATGGCTACACCTTC
>TRBJ2-5|large|NA|TRBV6-1
CASSEVVLAGETQYF
TGTGCCAGCAGTGAAGTGGTACTAGCCGGCGAGACCCAGTACTTC
>TRBJ1-5|NA|TRBD1|TRBV6-1
CASTARTGDNQPHHF
TGTGCCAGCACGGCACGGACAGGGGATAACCAGCCCCACCATTTT
>TRBJ2-1|NA|NA|TRBV11-1
CASSLDVYRENEQFF
TGTGCCAGCAGCTTAGATGTCTATCGGGAGAATGAGCAGTTCTTC
>TRBJ2-7|NA|NA|TRBV5-1
CASSGSVGFEQYF
TGCGCCAGCAGCGGTAGCGTAGGTTTCGAGCAGTACTTC
>TRBJ2-1|few|NA|TRBV10-1
CASSASRYNEQFF
TGCGCCAGCAGTGCGTCCAGATACAATGAGCAGTTCTTC
>TRBJ2-5|NA|TRBD2|TRBV7-2
CASSLSSGNQETQYF
TGTGCCAGCAGCTTATCCAGCGGGAACCAAGAGACCCAGTACTTC
>TRBJ2-1|few|TRBD2|TRBV6-4
CASSPAGGGNKEQFF
TGTGCCAGCAGCCCAGCGGGAGGGGGAAATAAGGAGCAGTTCTTC
>TRBJ1-4|NA|TRBD1|TRBV30
CAWSDQQGAREKLFF
TGTGCCTGGAGTGACCAACAGGGGGCGCGTGAAAAACTGTTTTTT
>TRBJ2-7|medium-sized|NA|TRBV6-1
CASSPLGKTYEQYF
TGTGCCAGCAGCCCCCTGGGTAAAACCTACGAGCAGTACTTC
>TRBJ2-3|NA|NA|TRBV10-3
CAGGEGGRGSETQYF
TGTGCCGGGGGAGAGGGGGGCCGGGGGTCAGAGACCCAGTACTTT
>TRBJ2-7|NA|NA|TRBV6-1
CASSLDIYEQYF
TGTGCCAGCAGCCTAGACATTTACGAGCAGTACTTC
>TRBJ2-1|few|NA|TRBV19
CASSRRRGVANEQFF
TGTGCCAGTAGCAGACGAAGAGGGGTCGCCAATGAGCAGTTCTTC
>TRBJ2-1|medium-sized|TRBD2|TRBV27
CASSLGRGGRIREFF
TGTGCCAGCAGTTTAGGGAGGGGCGGGAGAATTCGGGAGTTCTTC